The T cell receptor gamma chain described here comes from a study of Vδ1+ human thymocytes. General study results and limits: Thymic TRG and TRD repertoires appeared highly polyclonal, with Gaussian CDR3 length distributions.

Extracted RNA was reverse transcribed into cDNA. The CDR3 regions were amplified by multiplex PCR from V-gene primers to a constant-region primer. TCRdb re-called clones from the multiplex PCR reads using CATT. The table records over 25,000 gamma-chain clones, around 18% of them present only once. Worth noting for this clone: The antigen is unknown.

The J segment lost 1 base and the V segment lost 0 bases, leaving 6 bases of the junction unmatched. The CDR3 is 15 residues long. Germline CDR1 and CDR2: VINAFY and YDVSNSKD. This chain uses TRGV5 with TRGJ1 or TRGJ2. The sample was Vdelta1+ gamma-delta thymocytes from the thymus. Stated subset: FACS-sorted CD3+ TCRalphabeta- TCRVdelta1+ TCRVdelta2- thymocytes. The clonotype comes from a boy under three years old who had congenital heart surgery. The CDR3 spells CATWDRPGNYYKKLF. DNA for the CDR3: TGTGCCACCTGGGACAGGCCGGGTAATTATTATAAGAAACTCTTT.